This T cell receptor beta chain came from a study of T cells in Graves' hyperthyroidism and ophthalmopathy. For the study at large: Blood from the periphery was taken at initial diagnosis, before any treatment. General study findings and limits: A 13 V-J signature model discriminated ophthalmopathy versus stable hyperthyroidism. Peripheral blood also featured most of the thyroid clonotypes expanded above 0.001.

Germline V gene sequence: CDR1 MDHEN, CDR2 SYDVKM. Trimming left V 7 bases short and J 5 bases short, with 14 bases between. CDR3 size: 13 residues. RNA transcripts yielded amplified TCR beta CDR3 regions. The study used the HTBI primer set for a first-round RT-PCR of the TCR CDR3. TCRdb re-called the multiplex PCR reads through MiXCR, storing one row per CDR3 protein. The table records about 270,000 distinct CDR3 sequences, around 15% of them present only once. The table lists this clonotype with many counts. The antigen is undetermined. The chain couples TRBV28 to TRBJ2-5; D gene uncertain. Sample: blood. The receptor was isolated from a woman in her 50s with Graves' hyperthyroidism that later progressed to Graves' ophthalmopathy. CDR3 coding DNA: TGTGCCAGCAAAGGCGGCGCATGGGAGACCCAGTACTTC. Translation: CASKGGAWETQYF.